Given below is one T cell receptor (beta chain) in context. Antigen: not known. The data were taken from a study of T cell repertoires in cytomegalovirus infection. The CDR3 contains 17 residues. V gave up 5 bases and J gave up 2 bases; unmatched junction bases: 7. CDR1 and CDR2 from the germline V gene are SGHAT and FQNNGV. TCRdb used MiXCR to reprocess the reads, holding one entry per CDR3 protein. The sample includes about 920,000 distinct CDR3 sequences, around 32% of them seen just once. The TCR comes from a human donor in good health (CMV status not recorded). Some clones in this sample may be carry-over from other donors' samples. The material was cultured CD8+ T cells from PBMCs, obtained from culture after CMV antigen stimulation. The chain couples TRBV11-2 to TRBJ2-3; 13 bases align to TRBD2. CDR3 sequence reads: CASSVRLAGGPTDTQYF. CDR3 coding DNA: TGTGCCAGCAGCGTCCGACTAGCGGGGGGCCCCACAGATACGCAGTATTTT.